This T cell receptor (beta chain) was recovered during a study of blood T cell repertoires in COVID-19. At the level of the study: Sample material is recorded as cDNA or gDNA derived from T cells, B-cell-depleted T cells, or PBMCs.

The study counted Cohort 3 donors as recovered given two negative PCRs, clearance, or symptom resolution. Authors' processing steps: Reference gene primer amplification gave nucleated cell count estimates. TCRdb's table, derived via immunoSEQ multiplex PCR, lists solely in-frame clones and lacks some. That table supplies the V and J calls and clone size; D and trimming were determined from the DNA. Of about 310,000 clones listed, over 80% are singletons. The germline V gene encodes CDR1 SSHAT and CDR2 FNYEAQ (reference sequence). Trimming took 0 bases from V and 9 from J; bases not matched to a gene: 5. The CDR3 spans 16 residues.

This clonotype was obtained from a woman under 30 who had recovered from COVID-19. The sample consisted of PBMCs or T cells enriched from blood (not recorded which). This rearrangement joins TRBV7-7 to TRBJ2-1; 13 nucleotides match TRBD2. CDR3 sequence reads: CASSLAGTSGVREQFF. The CDR3 nucleotides read TGTGCCAGCAGCTTAGCCGGGACTAGCGGGGTTCGTGAGCAGTTCTTC.